This TCR beta chain was found in a study of T cell changes during pregnancy in multiple sclerosis. V was pared by 0 bases and J by 3 bases, with 6 bases between. Germline-derived CDR1 and CDR2 are LGHNA and YNFKEQ. The CDR3 spans 13 residues. Using immunoSEQ multiplex PCR, the repertoire was profiled, and TCRdb retains in-frame clones only, with some absent. The repertoire includes about 110,000 clones, roughly 92% of them detected once, and less than 4% sits in the top ten. This TCR was sampled from a female donor with multiple sclerosis, enrolled in a pregnancy study. The sample consisted of peripheral blood, taken after pregnancy. The chain couples TRBV4-2 to TRBJ2-7, with no clear D. CDR3 nucleotide sequence: TGTGCCAGCAGCCAAGATCCCGTCTACGAGCAGTACTTC. As protein: CASSQDPVYEQYF.